This record covers a single T cell receptor beta chain. The data belong to a study of PD-1 blockade in mismatch repair-deficient tumors. At the level of the study: Enrolled about 2012-2016, patients had progressing, pretreated mismatch repair-deficient cancers of more than ten types.

Data came from immunoSEQ multiplex PCR; TCRdb stores just in-frame clones and leaves some out. The data hold about 67,000 clones, with approximately 82% observed a single time. TCRs were sequenced from a few patients responding to pembrolizumab. The CDR3 is made up of 12 amino acids. V gave up 2 bases and J gave up 6 bases, with 7 bases separating them. Germline V gene lookup returns CDR1 MNHNY and CDR2 SVGAGI (reference sequence). The V gene is TRBV6-6, the J gene TRBJ1-1; no clear D. Here the sequenced sample was peripheral blood, taken 2 weeks after starting pembrolizumab. This TCR was recovered from an adult with mismatch repair-deficient cancer. The CDR3 DNA is TGTGCCAGCAGTTACGGAGGGTCTGAAGCTTTCTTT. This sequence encodes CASSYGGSEAFF.